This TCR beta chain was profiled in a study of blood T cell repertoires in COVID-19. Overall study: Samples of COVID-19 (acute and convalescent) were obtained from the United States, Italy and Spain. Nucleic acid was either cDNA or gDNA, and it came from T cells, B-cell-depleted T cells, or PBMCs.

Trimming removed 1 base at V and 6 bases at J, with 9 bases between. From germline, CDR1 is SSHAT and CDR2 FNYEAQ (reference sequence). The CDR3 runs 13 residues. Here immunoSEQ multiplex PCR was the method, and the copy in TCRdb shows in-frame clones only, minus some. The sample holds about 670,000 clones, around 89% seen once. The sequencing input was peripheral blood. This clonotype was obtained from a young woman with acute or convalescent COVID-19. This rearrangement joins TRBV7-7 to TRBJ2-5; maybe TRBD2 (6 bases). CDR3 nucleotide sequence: TGTGCCAGCAGCTTAGGCGGGGTTAAGACCCAGTACTTC. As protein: CASSLGGVKTQYF.